This T cell receptor (beta chain) was identified during a study of shared T cell receptors in the human thymus. TCRdb's copy holds only in-frame clones and misses some; the assay was immunoSEQ multiplex PCR. The sample holds about 380,000 clones; 95% are singletons and the top ten take around 0.018%. This TCR was sampled from a human donor. Sequencing used thymocytes.

The CDR3, as DNA: TGTGCCAGTAGTCAGAAATCTGGGGAGCTGTTTTTT. It specifies CASSQKSGELFF. The V gene is TRBV19, the J gene TRBJ2-2; D call uncertain. The CDR3 consists of 12 residues. V lost 5 bases and J lost 8, with 9 bases in between. Germline assignment: CDR1 LNHDA and CDR2 SQIVND (reference sequence).